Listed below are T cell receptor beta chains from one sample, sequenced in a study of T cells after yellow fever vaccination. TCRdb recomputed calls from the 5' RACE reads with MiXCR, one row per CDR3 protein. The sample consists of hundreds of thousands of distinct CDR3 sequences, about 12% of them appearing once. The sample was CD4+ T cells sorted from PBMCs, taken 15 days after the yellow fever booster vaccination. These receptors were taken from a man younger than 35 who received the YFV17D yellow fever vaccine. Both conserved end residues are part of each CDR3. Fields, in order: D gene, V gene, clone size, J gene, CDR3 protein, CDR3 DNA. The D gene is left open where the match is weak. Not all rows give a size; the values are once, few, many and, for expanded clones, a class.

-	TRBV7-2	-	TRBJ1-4	CASSLGGSWEKLFF	TGTGCCAGCAGCTTGGGGGGGTCTTGGGAAAAACTGTTTTTT
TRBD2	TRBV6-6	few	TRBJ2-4	CAGGGGIAKNIQYF	TGTGCCGGAGGCGGGGGAATAGCCAAAAACATTCAGTACTTC
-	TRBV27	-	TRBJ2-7	CASSSPGDVSEQYF	TGTGCCAGCAGTTCTCCTGGCGACGTCTCCGAGCAGTACTTC
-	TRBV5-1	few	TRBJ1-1	CASSDGGRAFF	TGCGCCAGCAGCGACGGGGGTAGGGCTTTCTTT
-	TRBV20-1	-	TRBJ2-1	CSAREEGEQFF	TGCAGTGCTAGGGAAGAGGGTGAGCAGTTCTTC
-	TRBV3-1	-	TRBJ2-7	CASSHGGPGEEQYF	TGTGCCAGCAGCCACGGGGGACCAGGCGAAGAGCAGTACTTC
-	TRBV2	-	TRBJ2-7	CASSRAGRPTYEQYF	TGTGCCAGCAGTCGCGCTGGGAGGCCAACCTACGAGCAGTACTTC
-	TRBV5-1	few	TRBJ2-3	CASSWDGFSTDTQYF	TGCGCCAGCAGCTGGGACGGTTTTAGCACAGATACGCAGTATTTT
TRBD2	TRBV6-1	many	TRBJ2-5	CASRVQLALLETQYF	TGTGCCAGCAGGGTTCAACTAGCGTTATTAGAGACCCAGTACTTC
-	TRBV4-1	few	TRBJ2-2	CASSQEGQGYGELFF	TGCGCCAGCAGCCAAGAAGGGCAGGGCTACGGGGAGCTGTTTTTT
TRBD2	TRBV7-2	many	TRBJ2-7	CASSSPPRGVYEQYF	TGTGCCAGCAGCTCCCCCCCCCGGGGGGTGTACGAGCAGTACTTC
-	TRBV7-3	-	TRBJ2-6	CASSLVGSNTGANVLTF	TGTGCCAGCAGCTTAGTGGGGAGTAACACTGGGGCCAACGTCCTGACTTTC
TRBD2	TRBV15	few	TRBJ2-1	CATSSLASGVSEQFF	TGTGCCACCAGCAGCCTGGCTAGCGGGGTATCCGAGCAGTTCTTC
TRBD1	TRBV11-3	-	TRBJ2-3	CASSPGTGVIRTDTQYF	TGTGCCAGCAGCCCGGGGACAGGGGTGATTCGCACAGATACGCAGTATTTT
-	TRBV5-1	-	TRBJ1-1	CASSITRGTEAFF	TGCGCCAGCAGCATCACCAGGGGCACTGAAGCTTTCTTT
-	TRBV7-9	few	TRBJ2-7	CASSSHPPGHPTGEQYF	TGTGCCAGCAGCAGCCACCCCCCGGGACATCCCACGGGGGAGCAGTACTTC
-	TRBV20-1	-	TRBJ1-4	CSASVVATNEKLFF	TGCAGTGCTAGTGTTGTTGCAACTAATGAAAAACTGTTTTTT
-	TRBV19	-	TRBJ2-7	CASSMRESSYEQYF	TGTGCCAGTAGTATGAGGGAAAGCTCCTACGAGCAGTACTTC
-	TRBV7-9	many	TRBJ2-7	CASSQGGRMGHEQYF	TGTGCCAGCAGCCAGGGGGGCAGGATGGGCCACGAGCAGTACTTC
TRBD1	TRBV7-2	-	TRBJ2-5	CASSKEAAGGQETQYF	TGTGCCAGCAGCAAAGAGGCAGCAGGGGGCCAAGAGACCCAGTACTTC
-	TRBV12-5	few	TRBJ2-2	CASGLRAHTGELFF	TGTGCTAGTGGTTTGAGGGCGCACACCGGGGAGCTGTTTTTT
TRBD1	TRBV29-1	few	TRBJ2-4	CSVDSGTGEFVDIQYF	TGCAGCGTTGACTCCGGGACAGGGGAGTTCGTGGACATTCAGTACTTC
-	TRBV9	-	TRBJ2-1	CASSVYGSYNEQFF	TGTGCCAGCAGCGTATATGGATCCTACAATGAGCAGTTCTTC
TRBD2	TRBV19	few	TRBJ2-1	CASSRTQLAEQFF	TGTGCCAGTAGTAGAACGCAACTAGCGGAGCAGTTCTTC
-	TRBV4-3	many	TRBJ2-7	CASSRLDRSYEQYF	TGCGCCAGCAGTCGCCTCGACAGATCCTACGAGCAGTACTTC
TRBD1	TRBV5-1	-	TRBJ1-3	CASSFGQGGNTIYF	TGCGCCAGCAGCTTTGGACAGGGAGGAAACACCATATATTTT
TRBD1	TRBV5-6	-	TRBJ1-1	CASSFRDRGTEAFF	TGTGCCAGCAGCTTCCGGGACAGGGGAACTGAAGCTTTCTTT
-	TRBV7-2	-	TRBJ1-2	CASSLVRQTGRVGYTF	TGTGCCAGCAGCTTAGTAAGGCAAACAGGGAGAGTGGGCTACACCTTC
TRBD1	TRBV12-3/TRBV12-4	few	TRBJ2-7	CASSFRGQGISYEQYF	TGTGCCAGCAGTTTTCGGGGACAGGGGATATCCTACGAGCAGTACTTC
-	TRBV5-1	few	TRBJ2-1	CASSPRIDYSSYNEQFF	TGCGCCAGCAGCCCGAGGATTGACTACAGCTCCTACAATGAGCAGTTCTTC
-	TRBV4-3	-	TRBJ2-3	CASSHDSITDTQYF	TGCGCCAGCAGCCACGACTCGATCACAGATACGCAGTATTTT
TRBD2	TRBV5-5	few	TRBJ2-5	CASSWWSSGAETQYF	TGTGCCAGCAGCTGGTGGAGTAGCGGGGCGGAGACCCAGTACTTC
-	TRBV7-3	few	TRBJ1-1	CASSLYPEGRSEAFF	TGTGCCAGCAGCTTATATCCAGAGGGACGCTCTGAAGCTTTCTTT
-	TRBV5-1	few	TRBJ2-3	CASYPFRAGSTDTQYF	TGCGCCAGCTACCCTTTTCGGGCAGGCAGCACAGATACGCAGTATTTT
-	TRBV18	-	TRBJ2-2	CASSPSGLSLGTGELFF	TGTGCCAGCTCACCCTCCGGGCTCTCCCTTGGGACCGGGGAGCTGTTTTTT
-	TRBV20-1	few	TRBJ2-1	CSAKLWGAYNEQFF	TGCAGTGCTAAACTCTGGGGGGCCTACAATGAGCAGTTCTTC
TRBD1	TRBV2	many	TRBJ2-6	CASSQWTGAGANVLTF	TGTGCCAGCAGCCAATGGACAGGGGCTGGGGCCAACGTCCTGACTTTC
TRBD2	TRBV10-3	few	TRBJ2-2	CAISETSGDGGELFF	TGTGCCATCAGCGAAACTAGCGGTGATGGCGGGGAGCTGTTTTTT
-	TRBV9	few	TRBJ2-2	CASSVGVFSTGELFF	TGTGCCAGCAGCGTAGGCGTCTTTTCCACCGGGGAGCTGTTTTTT
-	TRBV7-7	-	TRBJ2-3	CASSPRAANADTQYF	TGTGCTAGCAGCCCCCGAGCAGCCAACGCAGATACGCAGTATTTT
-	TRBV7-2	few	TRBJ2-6	CASTPPPGSRSGANVLTF	TGTGCCAGCACCCCTCCACCGGGGTCCCGCTCTGGGGCCAACGTCCTGACTTTC
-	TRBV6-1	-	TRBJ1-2	CASSERGQSTWPYGYTF	TGTGCCAGCAGTGAACGCGGACAGTCGACTTGGCCCTATGGCTACACCTTC
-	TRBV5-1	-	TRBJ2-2	CASSRQADTGELFF	TGCGCCAGCAGCCGCCAAGCGGACACCGGGGAGCTGTTTTTT
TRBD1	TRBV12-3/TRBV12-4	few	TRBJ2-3	CASMPGQHSGTQYF	TGTGCCAGCATGCCGGGACAGCACAGTGGTACGCAGTATTTT
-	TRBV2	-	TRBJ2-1	CASSDSPGHRDNEQFF	TGTGCCAGCAGTGATTCCCCGGGACACCGAGACAATGAGCAGTTCTTC
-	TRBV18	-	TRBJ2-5	CASSPAKETQYF	TGTGCCAGCTCACCAGCGAAAGAGACCCAGTACTTC
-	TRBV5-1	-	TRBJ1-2	CASSPTQGGYGYTF	TGCGCCAGCAGCCCTACCCAGGGTGGCTATGGCTACACCTTC
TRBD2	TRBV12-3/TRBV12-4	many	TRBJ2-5	CASSTAGGPGETQYF	TGTGCCAGCAGCACAGCGGGGGGGCCGGGGGAGACCCAGTACTTC
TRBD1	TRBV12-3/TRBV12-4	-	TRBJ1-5	CASTPNRGQGQPQHF	TGTGCCAGCACCCCAAACAGGGGGCAGGGTCAGCCCCAGCATTTT
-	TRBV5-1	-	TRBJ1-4	CASRIASSATNEKLFF	TGCGCCAGCAGAATCGCATCGAGTGCAACTAATGAAAAACTGTTTTTT
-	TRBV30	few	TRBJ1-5	CAWSRVNNQPQHF	TGTGCCTGGAGTAGGGTCAACAATCAGCCCCAGCATTTT
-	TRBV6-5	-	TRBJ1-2	CASSSPRALYGYTF	TGTGCCAGCAGTTCCCCCAGGGCTCTCTATGGCTACACCTTC
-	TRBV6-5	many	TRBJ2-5	CASSRRVDGETQYF	TGTGCCAGCAGCCGTAGGGTGGATGGGGAGACCCAGTACTTC
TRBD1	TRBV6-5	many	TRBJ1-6	CASSTRGGQGGSPLHF	TGTGCCAGCAGTACCAGGGGGGGACAGGGGGGCTCACCCCTCCACTTT
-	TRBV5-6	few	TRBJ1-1	CASGRVEAFF	TGTGCCAGCGGGCGGGTGGAAGCTTTCTTT
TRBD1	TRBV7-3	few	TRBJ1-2	CANRTGVNYGYTF	TGTGCCAACAGGACAGGGGTGAACTATGGCTACACCTTC
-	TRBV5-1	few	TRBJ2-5	CASSLVPAQETQYF	TGCGCCAGCAGCTTGGTCCCAGCCCAAGAGACCCAGTACTTC
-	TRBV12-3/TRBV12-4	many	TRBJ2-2	CASSLRNTGELFF	TGTGCCAGCAGCTTGAGGAACACCGGGGAGCTGTTTTTT
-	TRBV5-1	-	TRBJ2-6	CASSPTASGANVLTF	TGCGCCAGCAGCCCCACCGCCTCTGGGGCCAACGTCCTGACTTTC